What follows describes a single TCR beta chain. Its antigen remains unidentified. This CDR3 is also generated by other DNA sequences in the sample. This specimen belongs to a study of cytomegalovirus exposure and HLA in healthy donors. Study-wide points: Previous analysis showed most TCR beta V segments were productive about 87% or about 30% of the time. A further, later analysis showed that HLA-associated TCR beta chains (compared with equally common others) were more clonally expanded.

Primers for the PCR totalled 60 Vbeta and 13 Jbeta. Sequencing was performed with immunoSEQ multiplex PCR; in TCRdb, only in-frame clones are kept and a portion is missing. The repertoire holds about 140,000 clones, with roughly 8.8% as singletons. This CDR3 is 15 amino acids long. Germline CDR1 and CDR2: KGHSH and LQKENI. J was trimmed by 3 bases and V by 3 bases; bases with no gene match: 3. The receptor was derived from a woman aged 40 to 55 in good health and CMV-seropositive. The chain employs TRBV18 and TRBJ1-1, with 11 nucleotides matching TRBD1. The sample consisted of PBMCs. The CDR3 DNA reads as TGTGCCAGCTCACCGGGGACAGGGGGAGACACTGAAGCTTTCTTT. Protein sequence: CASSPGTGGDTEAFF.